Below are 21 T cell receptor beta chains sequenced from a single sample in a study of T cell clones after liver transplantation. The table came from immunoSEQ multiplex PCR; TCRdb's copy has only in-frame clones and leaves some out. Of tens of thousands of clones listed, roughly two thirds are singletons. The sample consisted of CD4+ T cells from blood, taken before liver transplant. Every receptor here comes from a human donor who received a liver transplant.

V usage is TRBV10-1 and J usage is TRBJ1-3; D ambiguous. The CDR3 runs to 16 residues. Deletions cut 0 bases from V and 8 bases from J, with 17 bases between. Germline CDR1 is WNHNN and CDR2 is SYGVQD (reference sequence). Here the CDR3 reads CASSESTRWVVDTIYF. The DNA of the CDR3 is TGCGCCAGCAGTGAGTCGACTCGTTGGGTCGTAGACACCATATATTTT.

The rearrangement joins TRBV5-4 to TRBJ1-5; possibly TRBD1 for D (6 bases). Between the trimmed V and J ends, which lost 4 bases and 2 bases, there was a span of 16 bases. Per germline, CDR1 SGHNT and CDR2 YYREEE (reference sequence). The CDR3 extends over 16 amino acids. CDR3 DNA: TGTGCCAGCAGCGGCGGGGGCAGGGTTGGCAATCAGCCCCAGCATTTT. It codes for CASSGGGRVGNQPQHF. The variable domain in full, completed from reference TRBV5-4 and TRBJ1-5, reads ETGVTQSPTHLIKTRGQQVTLRCSSQSGHNTVSWYQQALGQGPQFIFQYYREEENGRGNFPPRFSGLQFPNYSSELNVNALELDDSALYLCASSGGGRVGNQPQHFGDGTRLSIL.

The chain employs TRBV5-4 and TRBJ1-5, with 9 nucleotides matching TRBD1. Trimming removed 0 bases from V and 3 bases from J; junction bases left unmatched: 1. The germline gives CDR1 SGHNT, CDR2 YYREEE (reference sequence). The CDR3 is 15 residues long. The CDR3 loop is CASSLGTGDNQPQHF. DNA for the CDR3: TGTGCCAGCAGCTTGGGGACAGGGGACAATCAGCCCCAGCATTTT.

This chain links TRBV6-1 with TRBJ1-1, with D uncertain. Per the germline V gene, CDR1 is MNHNS and CDR2 is SASEGT. The V and J ends lost 5 bases and 0 bases respectively, with 7 bases between them. The CDR3 is 13 amino acids. As DNA, the CDR3 is TGTGCCAGCAGTCAGTCCTTGAACACTGAAGCTTTCTTT. Translated, it gives CASSQSLNTEAFF.

V is TRBV5-5 and J is TRBJ1-1; TRBD1 matches 8 bases. The CDR3 is 15 residues long. Germline V CDR1 and CDR2: SGHKS, YYEKEE (reference sequence). J gave up 3 bases and V 3 bases, and 7 bases lay outside the gene matches. CDR3 loop: CASSSWTGWDTEAFF. CDR3 sequence (DNA): TGTGCCAGCAGCTCATGGACAGGGTGGGACACTGAAGCTTTCTTT.

A remark on this clone: One junction end disagrees with the germline gene, perhaps due to a read error. The chain recombines TRBV27 with TRBJ1-6, with D maybe TRBD1 (5 bases). The CDR3 consists of 17 residues. CDR1 and CDR2 (germline): MNHEY, SMNVEV (reference sequence). CDR3 coding DNA: TGTGCCAGCAGTATATCCTCCCGACAGCCCTATAATTCACCCCTCCACTTT. Its protein is CASSISSRQPYNSPLHF.

V gene TRBV9 combines with J gene TRBJ2-7, with 7 bases aligning to TRBD2. V lost 4 bases and J lost 7; bases outside the gene matches: 11. Germline assignment: CDR1 SGDLS and CDR2 YYNGEE. There are 14 residues in the CDR3. The CDR3 spells CASSPRTSLREQYF. In nucleotides, the CDR3 is TGTGCCAGCAGCCCTAGGACTAGTTTGAGGGAGCAGTACTTC. Drawing the rest from reference TRBV9 and TRBJ2-7, the complete variable domain is DSGVTQTPKHLITATGQRVTLRCSPRSGDLSVYWYQQSLDQGLQFLIQYYNGEERAKGNILERFSAQQFPDLHSELNLSSLELGDSALYFCASSPRTSLREQYFGPGTRLTVT.

The rearrangement links TRBV6-1 to TRBJ1-6, with TRBD1 identical over 7 bases. CDR3 length: 17 amino acids. V gave up 1 base and J gave up 5 bases; unmatched junction bases: 8. CDR1 is MNHNS and CDR2 is SASEGT in the germline V gene. This chain's CDR3 is CASSEGAAGGNNSPLHF. The CDR3, as DNA: TGTGCCAGCAGTGAAGGGGCCGCAGGGGGTAATAATTCACCCCTCCACTTT.

This clone appeared a single time. This chain connects TRBV7-2 to TRBJ1-5, with a weak D call TRBD1 (5 bases). The CDR3 is made up of 15 amino acids. Trimming pared 5 bases from V and 7 bases from J, leaving 18 bases between. Germline CDR1 and CDR2: SGHTA and FQGNSA. Written as DNA, the CDR3 is TGTGCCAGCAGCCACGGGGGGGGGAAAGGACAGCCCCAGCATTTT. This codes for CASSHGGGKGQPQHF.

On this clone itself: One end of the junction fails to match germline, which may point to a read error. The chain recombines TRBV7-7 with TRBJ2-5; 9 bases map to TRBD2. Germline-derived CDR1 and CDR2 are SSHAT and FNYEAQ (reference sequence). The CDR3 length is 16 residues. CDR3 loop: CASSLGLLAGEETQYF. CDR3 in DNA: TGTGCTAGCAGCTTAGGATTACTAGCGGGCGAAGAGACCCAGTACTTC.

The chain uses TRBV15 and TRBJ2-7; 9 bases align to TRBD1. V was pared by 3 bases and J by 6 bases, with 9 bases of the junction left unmatched. Germline lookup yields CDR1 LNHNV and CDR2 YYDKDF (reference sequence). The CDR3 extends over 15 amino acids. CDR3 DNA: TGTGCCACCAGCAGGGGGGGACAGGGAACCGGCGAGCAGTACTTC. Translated: CATSRGGQGTGEQYF.

J is TRBJ2-2 and V is TRBV10-1, with D perhaps matching TRBD1 (6 bases). Germline CDR1 reads WNHNN; CDR2 reads SYGVQD (reference sequence). V lost 4 bases and J lost 6, with 15 bases in between. The CDR3 is 15 amino acids. The CDR3 sequence is CASSGTQGRAGELFF. The CDR3 DNA reads TGCGCCAGCAGTGGTACACAGGGCCGGGCCGGGGAGCTGTTTTTT.

This chain's CDR3 is CASSSGGGQGGTEAFF. The CDR3 DNA sequence: TGTGCCAGCAGCTCTGGGGGGGGACAGGGCGGGACTGAAGCTTTCTTT. This chain joins TRBV7-3 and TRBJ1-1; TRBD1 matches 9 bases. Unmatched junction bases numbered 11, after V lost 4 bases and J lost 5 bases. CDR1 SGHTA and CDR2 FQGTGA come from the germline V gene. This CDR3 has 16 amino acids.

V is TRBV5-4 and J is TRBJ2-6, with 8 bases fitting TRBD2. The trim removed 4 bases at V and 7 bases at J, leaving 7 bases unmatched. Germline CDR1 reads SGHNT; CDR2 reads YYREEE (reference sequence). The CDR3 consists of 15 residues. CDR3 in amino acids: CASSREGDLANVLTF. CDR3 coding DNA: TGTGCCAGCAGCCGGGAGGGGGATTTAGCCAACGTCCTGACTTTC.

The rearrangement uses TRBV5-4 and TRBJ1-5; tentatively, D is TRBD1 (5 bases). V lost 3 bases to trimming and J lost 6 bases, with 10 bases between them. The CDR3 runs 13 residues. Germline lookup yields CDR1 SGHNT and CDR2 YYREEE (reference sequence). This CDR3 is CASSSGGGQPQHF. CDR3 sequence (DNA): TGTGCCAGCAGCTCCGGCGGGGGTCAGCCCCAGCATTTT.

This clone was seen only once. The chain employs TRBV4-2 and TRBJ2-7; 7 nucleotides match TRBD2. The CDR3 spans 16 residues. The V gene's germline CDR1 is LGHNA and CDR2 YNFKEQ. The V segment lost 2 bases and the J segment 0 bases; nucleotides outside the gene matches: 7. The CDR3 sequence: CASSQPGGRSSYEQYF. The CDR3 DNA reads as TGTGCCAGCAGCCAACCCGGGGGGAGGAGCTCCTACGAGCAGTACTTC.

V usage is TRBV5-6 and J usage is TRBJ2-7, with a weak D call TRBD1 (5 bases). The CDR3 runs 12 residues. The V end lost 4 bases, the J end lost 2 bases, and 7 bases lay between the germline ends. CDR1 SGHDT and CDR2 YYEEEE come from the germline V gene. CDR3 sequence (DNA): TGTGCCAGCAGCCGACAGACCTACGAGCAGTACTTC. This sequence encodes CASSRQTYEQYF.

The chain employs TRBV4-1 and TRBJ1-2; no clear D gene. Between the trimmed V and J ends, which lost 1 base and 4 bases, there was a span of 16 bases. From germline, CDR1 is MGHRA and CDR2 YSYEKL. The CDR3 has 16 residues. DNA of the CDR3: TGCGCCAGCAGCCAAGGAGTAGGCAGGCAGCCCTATGGCTACACCTTC. This encodes CASSQGVGRQPYGYTF.

The J gene is TRBJ2-7, the V gene TRBV6-1, with D unclear. In germline, CDR1 is MNHNS, CDR2 SASEGT. This CDR3 is built from 14 residues. V was trimmed by 0 bases and J by 2 bases, leaving 8 bases between them. CDR3 sequence (DNA): TGTGCCAGCAGTGAAGCGATGAGAACCTACGAGCAGTACTTC. Protein product: CASSEAMRTYEQYF.

This clone was counted between two and nine times. The genes are TRBV7-6 and TRBJ2-7; 9 bases agree with TRBD1. The V and J ends lost 4 bases and 7 bases, in that order; junction bases with no gene match: 8. CDR3 length: 14 amino acids. Germline V lookup: CDR1 SGHVS, CDR2 FNYEAQ. CDR3 nucleotides: TGTGCCAGCAGCTCCACCGGGACAGGGACTGAGCAGTACTTC. This gives the protein CASSSTGTGTEQYF.

The chain employs TRBV7-2 and TRBJ2-1; no clear D gene. The V gene's germline CDR1 is SGHTA and CDR2 FQGNSA. There are 14 residues in the CDR3. The ends were cut back, 4 bases at V and 3 bases at J, with 10 bases in the middle. CDR3: CASSSARSYNEQFF. CDR3 bases: TGTGCCAGCAGCTCCGCCCGGAGCTACAATGAGCAGTTCTTC.